The clone carrying this TCR beta chain occurred many times. The CDR3 regions of TCR beta were amplified from RNA transcripts. The primer set for the first-round RT-PCR of the TCR CDR3 was HTBI. Via MiXCR, TCRdb re-called the multiplex PCR reads, giving one row per CDR3 protein. The sample holds some 440,000 distinct CDR3 sequences, 15% to 19% seen once. The record originates from a study of T cells in Graves' hyperthyroidism and ophthalmopathy. Germline CDR1 and CDR2: SNHLY and FYNNEI. CDR3 length: 15 amino acids. With 9 bases clipped from V and 3 bases from J, the junction kept 11 bases outside the gene matches.

The rearrangement links TRBV2 to TRBJ1-3, with 7 positions matching TRBD1. What was sequenced was blood. This receptor was obtained from a young woman with Graves' hyperthyroidism. The CDR3 nucleotides are TGTGCCAGTGGCTACAGGGGCGGAATTGGAAACACCATATATTTT. It specifies CASGYRGGIGNTIYF.